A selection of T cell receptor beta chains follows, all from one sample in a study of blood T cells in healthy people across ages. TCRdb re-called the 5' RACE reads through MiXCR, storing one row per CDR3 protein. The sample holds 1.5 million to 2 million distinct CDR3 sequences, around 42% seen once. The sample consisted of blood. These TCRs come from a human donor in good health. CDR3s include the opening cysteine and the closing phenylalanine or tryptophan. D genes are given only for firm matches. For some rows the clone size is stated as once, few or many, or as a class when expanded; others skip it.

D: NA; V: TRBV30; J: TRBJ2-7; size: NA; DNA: TGTGCCTGGAGTGTACGAGTTTCCTACGAGCAGTACTTC; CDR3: CAWSVRVSYEQYF
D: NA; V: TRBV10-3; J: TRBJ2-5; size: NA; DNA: TGTGCCATCAGTGAGTCGACTCCGGCAGGGGTAGAGACCCAGTACTTC; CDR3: CAISESTPAGVETQYF
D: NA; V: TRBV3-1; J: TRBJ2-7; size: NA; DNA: TGTGCCAGCAGCCAGGCGACAGTAACCAGCTACGAGCAGTACTTC; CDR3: CASSQATVTSYEQYF
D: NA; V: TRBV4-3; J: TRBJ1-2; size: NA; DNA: TGCGCCAGCAGCCAAGACTACGGGGTCAACTATGGCTACACCTTC; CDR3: CASSQDYGVNYGYTF
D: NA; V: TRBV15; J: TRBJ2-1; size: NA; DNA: TGTGCCACCAGCCCCCGTAGCGGAAGCTCCTACAATGAGCAGTTCTTC; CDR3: CATSPRSGSSYNEQFF
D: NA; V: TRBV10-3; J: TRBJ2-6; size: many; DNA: TGTGCCATCAGTGAAGTCGGAGGCTCTGGGGCCAACGTCCTGACTTTC; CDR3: CAISEVGGSGANVLTF
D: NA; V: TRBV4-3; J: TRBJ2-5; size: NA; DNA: TGCGCCAGCAGCCCCGAAGAAGCTGTAGAGACCCAGTACTTC; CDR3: CASSPEEAVETQYF
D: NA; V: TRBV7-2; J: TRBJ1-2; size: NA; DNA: TGTGCCAGCAGCTCACAGGGCACTACCAGGGGCTACACCTTC; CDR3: CASSSQGTTRGYTF
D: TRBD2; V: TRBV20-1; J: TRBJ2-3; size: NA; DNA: TGCAGTGCTAGAGCAAGGGACTACCACCACACAGATACGCAGTATTTT; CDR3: CSARARDYHHTDTQYF
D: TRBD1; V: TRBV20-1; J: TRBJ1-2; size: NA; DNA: TGCAGTGCCGTACGATCCGGGACAGGGGTTGGCTACACCTTC; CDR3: CSAVRSGTGVGYTF
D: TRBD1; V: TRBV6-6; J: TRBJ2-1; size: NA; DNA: TGTGCCAGCAGTCCCCCAGGGGGCAACCACAATGAGCAGTTCTTC; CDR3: CASSPPGGNHNEQFF
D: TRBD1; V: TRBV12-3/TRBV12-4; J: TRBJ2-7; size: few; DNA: TGTGCCAGCAGTCCAAGGACAGGGGCGCACGAGCAGTACTTC; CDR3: CASSPRTGAHEQYF
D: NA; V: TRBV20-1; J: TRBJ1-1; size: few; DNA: TGCAGTGCTAGACCCTTGCCTAACGGGACTGACGGAGCTTTCTTT; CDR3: CSARPLPNGTDGAFF
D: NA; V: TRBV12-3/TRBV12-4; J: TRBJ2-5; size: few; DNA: TGTGCCAGCAGTTTAGCGGACAGTCACCAAGAGACCCAGTACTTC; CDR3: CASSLADSHQETQYF
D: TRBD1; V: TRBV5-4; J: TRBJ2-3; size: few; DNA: TGTGCCAGCAGCTCGGACAGGTCCCTAACCTACGAGCAGTATTTT; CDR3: CASSSDRSLTYEQYF
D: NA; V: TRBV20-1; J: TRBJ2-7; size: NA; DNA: TGCAGTGCTCCCCTCGTAGGGGTTAAAGAGCAGTACTTC; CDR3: CSAPLVGVKEQYF
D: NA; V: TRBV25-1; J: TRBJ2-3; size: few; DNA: TGTGCCAGCAGTGACCCTACCCGGGACGGAGCAGATACGCAGTATTTT; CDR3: CASSDPTRDGADTQYF
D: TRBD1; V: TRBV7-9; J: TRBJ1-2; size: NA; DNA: TGTGCCAGCAGCTTAGGAATTTGGGCAGGGACTCAGGGGGGCTATGGCTACACCTTC; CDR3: CASSLGIWAGTQGGYGYTF
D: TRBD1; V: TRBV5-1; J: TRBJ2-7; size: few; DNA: TGCGCCAGCAGCTCGGACAGGGGTGAAGAGCAGTACTTC; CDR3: CASSSDRGEEQYF
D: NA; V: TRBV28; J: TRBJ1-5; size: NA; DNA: TGTGCCAGCAGCGAGACAGGCCGCAATCAGCCCCAGCATTTT; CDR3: CASSETGRNQPQHF
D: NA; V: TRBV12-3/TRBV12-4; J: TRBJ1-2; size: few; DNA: TGTGCCAGCAACCTCGCCGGCAGGGGAGAAGGCTACACCTTC; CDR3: CASNLAGRGEGYTF
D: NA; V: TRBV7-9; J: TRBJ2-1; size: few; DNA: TGTGCCAGCAGCTTCGACAGATTGGATGAGCAGTTCTTC; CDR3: CASSFDRLDEQFF
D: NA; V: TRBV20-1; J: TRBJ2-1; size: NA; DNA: TGCAGTGCTAGTTGGACTTTCAATGAGCAGTTCTTC; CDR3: CSASWTFNEQFF
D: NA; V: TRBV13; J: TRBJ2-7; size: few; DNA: TGTGCCAGCAGCTTAGGAGTCAGTGCCTACGAGCAGTACTTC; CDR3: CASSLGVSAYEQYF
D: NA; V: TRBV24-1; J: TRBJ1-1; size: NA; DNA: TGTGCCACCAGGGGGTCCGGGGGCATGGACACTGAAGCTTTCTTT; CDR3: CATRGSGGMDTEAFF
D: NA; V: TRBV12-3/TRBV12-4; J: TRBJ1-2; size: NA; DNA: TGTGCCAGCGGTGACACAGGGTCCTATGGCTACACCTTC; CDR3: CASGDTGSYGYTF
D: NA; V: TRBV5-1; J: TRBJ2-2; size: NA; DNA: TGCGCCAGCAGCTTGGCCAATGCCGGGGAGCTGTTTTTT; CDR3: CASSLANAGELFF
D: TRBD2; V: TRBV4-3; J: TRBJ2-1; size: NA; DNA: TGCGCCAGCAGCCAAATTCCTTGGGGGGGGGTGAATGAGCAGTTCTTC; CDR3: CASSQIPWGGVNEQFF
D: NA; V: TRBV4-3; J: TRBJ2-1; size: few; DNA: TGCGCCAGCAGCCAAGATCGTGGGGGACAATACAATGAGCAGTTCTTC; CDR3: CASSQDRGGQYNEQFF
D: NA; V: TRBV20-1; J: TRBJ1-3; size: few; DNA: TGCAGTGCCCAGGACAATACTGGAAACACCATATATTTT; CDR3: CSAQDNTGNTIYF
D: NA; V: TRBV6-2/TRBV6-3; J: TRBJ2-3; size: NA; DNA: TGTGCCAGCAGTTACGACGCGGGGCACACAGATACGCAGTATTTT; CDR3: CASSYDAGHTDTQYF
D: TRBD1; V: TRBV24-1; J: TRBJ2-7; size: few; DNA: TGTGCCACCAGTGATCACGGGACAGGGATTGAGGAGCAGTACTTC; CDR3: CATSDHGTGIEEQYF
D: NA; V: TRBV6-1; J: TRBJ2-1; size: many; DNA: TGTGCCAGCACGGCTAGCGAGGGTGGCTCTGAGCAGTTCTTC; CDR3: CASTASEGGSEQFF
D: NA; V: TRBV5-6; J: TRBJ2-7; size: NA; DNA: TGTGCCAACAGCTTTGCAGGGGAAAGGGATTACGAGCAGTACTTC; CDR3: CANSFAGERDYEQYF
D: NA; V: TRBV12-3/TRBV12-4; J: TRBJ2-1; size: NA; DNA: TGTGCCAGCAGATCCCCCGGGACAAAGAACAATGAGCAGTTCTTC; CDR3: CASRSPGTKNNEQFF
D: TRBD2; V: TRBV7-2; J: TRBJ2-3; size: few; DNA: TGTGCCAGCAGCTTAGTGGGGTTTGGCGGGGGGACCGGGGGAGGAACGCAGTATTTT; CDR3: CASSLVGFGGGTGGGTQYF
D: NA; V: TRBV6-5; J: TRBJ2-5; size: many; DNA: TGTGCCAGCAGTTGGCACAGCCAAGAGACCCAGTACTTC; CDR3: CASSWHSQETQYF